These T cell receptor beta chains were read from a single sample in a study of PD-1 blockade in classical Hodgkin lymphoma. The assay was immunoSEQ multiplex PCR, and TCRdb's table has in-frame clones only and misses some. The table lists just over 20,000 clones, roughly 77% of them singletons. Specimen: peripheral blood mononuclear cells (PBMCs), collected before the fourth cycle of nivolumab. Receptor source: a human donor with classical Hodgkin lymphoma. Both conserved end residues are part of each CDR3. The D gene is left open where the match is weak.

>-|TRBJ1-2|TRBV5-1
CASSEGQGIIGYTF
>-|TRBJ1-5|TRBV6-5
CASSMRGKSNQPQHF
>-|TRBJ2-3|TRBV7-6
CASAASTDTQYF
>TRBD2|TRBJ2-5|TRBV5-1
CASGGTSGRETQYF
>-|TRBJ2-5|TRBV6-6
CASSLQETQYF
>-|TRBJ2-7|TRBV18
CASSPWTASYEQYF
>-|TRBJ2-1|TRBV7-6
CASSLWDYNEQFF
>TRBD1|TRBJ2-7|TRBV25-1
CASAGQGRHEQYF
>-|TRBJ1-2|TRBV6-6
CASSKTVNGGYTF
>-|TRBJ2-1|TRBV27
CASSLVGAYNEQFF
>TRBD2|TRBJ2-1|TRBV19
CASSLGLARNEQFF
>-|TRBJ1-1|TRBV15
CATSREDKNTEAFF
>-|TRBJ1-2|TRBV6-1
CASPGRSFPGYTF
>-|TRBJ2-1|TRBV25-1
CASSELGPSQFF
>TRBD1|TRBJ2-3|TRBV18
CASSLQGNTDTQYF
>-|TRBJ2-1|TRBV5-7
CASSLLLSNEQFF
>-|TRBJ2-4|TRBV13
CASSETSQGKNIQYF
>-|TRBJ1-2|TRBV7-2
CASSHAGVYYGYTF
>TRBD2|TRBJ2-3|TRBV9
CASSEGLAPKFTDTQYF
>-|TRBJ1-2|TRBV6-5
CASRGLTYGYTF
>-|TRBJ1-1|TRBV12-5
CASGLVSMNTEAFF
>-|TRBJ2-4|TRBV18
CASSPTDRAAKNIQYF
>-|TRBJ2-7|TRBV4-1
CASSQVSGISSEQYF
>-|TRBJ2-4|TRBV5-1
CASSLGYSKNIQYF
>TRBD2|TRBJ2-7|TRBV10-2
CASRTSGSYEQYF
>-|TRBJ2-7|TRBV7-7
CASSQSPFDEQYF
>-|TRBJ2-3|TRBV27
CASSPRIADSTDTQYF
>-|TRBJ1-4|TRBV7-2
CASSLGGAGLNEKLFF
>-|TRBJ2-1|TRBV30
CAWSPGAGYNEQFF
>TRBD1|TRBJ1-1|TRBV15
CATSRSTGGSYNTEAFF
>TRBD1|TRBJ2-6|TRBV27
CASWDRGSSGANVLTF
>TRBD1|TRBJ1-5|TRBV19
CASGYPPGQVHHSNQPQHF
>-|TRBJ2-7|TRBV7-9
CASSLAQGRFYEQYF
>-|TRBJ2-3|TRBV10-3
CAISESRVTDTQYF
>-|TRBJ1-5|TRBV10-1
CATRTRSNQPQHF
>-|TRBJ1-5|TRBV19
CASTRLGGGYSNQPQHF
>TRBD2|TRBJ2-4|TRBV5-1
CASSLGEGRVQYF
>-|TRBJ1-1|TRBV7-9
CASSLGGRRDTEAFF
>-|TRBJ1-1|TRBV21-1
CASIANNRGRANTEAFF
>-|TRBJ1-2|TRBV18
CASSPPLGWDYGYTF
>-|TRBJ1-6|TRBV19
CASSMGAGDSPLHF
>-|TRBJ2-5|TRBV4-1
CASSQDPGPSKRTQYF
>TRBD1|TRBJ2-7|TRBV7-8
CASSLDRGRSYEQYF
>TRBD1|TRBJ2-4|TRBV27
CASTSRQGATKNIQYF
>-|TRBJ1-1|TRBV28
CASSPQFDEAFF
>TRBD2|TRBJ2-7|TRBV30
CAWSLGTSGIVYYEQYF
>-|TRBJ1-5|TRBV5-8
CASTLPDRSNQPQHF
>-|TRBJ2-7|TRBV29-1
CSVVYRDYEQYF
>TRBD2|TRBJ2-4|TRBV27
CASSYRLAAEGRAKNIQYF
>-|TRBJ2-1|TRBV7-9
CASSLGQNHYNEQFF
>-|TRBJ2-1|TRBV27
CASSSGLYNEQFF
>-|TRBJ2-7|TRBV2
CASSGEASSYEQYF
>-|TRBJ1-1|TRBV19
CASNYVGLNTEAFF
>-|TRBJ2-2|TRBV18
CASSSRGGATPGELFF
>-|TRBJ1-1|TRBV10-3
CAISERDRMNTEAFF
>-|TRBJ2-7|TRBV5-1
CASSASTLEQYF
>-|TRBJ1-1|TRBV6-1
CASREGNMNTEAFF
>TRBD1|TRBJ2-3|TRBV6-6
CASGTQGAWGTDTQYF
>TRBD1|TRBJ2-5|TRBV2
CASSEWIRGLETQYF